The clone carrying this TCR beta chain was seen only once. This CDR3 region has 13 residues. Trimming cost V 4 bases and J 4 bases, with 8 bases left between them. Germline CDR1 is SGDLS and CDR2 is YYNGEE. The data were taken from a study of PD-1 blockade in classical Hodgkin lymphoma. Measured with immunoSEQ multiplex PCR; TCRdb has only the in-frame clones, and not every one. The table lists some 150,000 clones, about 81% of them singletons, with roughly 8.4% in the top ten. Relapse was seen in all patients after autologous stem cell transplantation, and brentuximab vedotin exposure was variable. This TCR was recovered from a human donor with classical Hodgkin lymphoma. Sequenced material: peripheral blood mononuclear cells (PBMCs), taken before the second cycle of nivolumab. The rearrangement joins TRBV9 to TRBJ2-2; perhaps D is TRBD1 or TRBD2 (5 bases each). The CDR3 region is CASSPRGTGELFF. For the CDR3, the DNA is TGTGCCAGCAGCCCGAGGGGCACCGGGGAGCTGTTTTTT.